Given below is one TCR beta chain in context. What it recognizes is unknown. A read error may be the cause here, since a much bigger clone is one base away. The germline V gene encodes CDR1 SGHNT and CDR2 YENEEA. The CDR3 length is 16 residues. TCRdb ran MiXCR on the reads and lists one entry per CDR3 protein. The repertoire holds approximately 990,000 distinct CDR3 sequences, with less than 40% as singletons. The data stem from a study of T cell repertoires in cytomegalovirus infection. On the study more broadly: Recently identified HLA-C-restricted CMV epitopes were among the peptides used. Based on public TCR beta signatures, there were indications of CMV infection and of a matching HLA type. General study results and limits: Summed frequency of shared TCR beta families picked out CMV carriers who also had the relevant HLA. In two of eight donors, the top clonotype was HLA-C-restricted CMV-specific.

This TCR was recovered from a human donor in good health (CMV status not recorded). Some clones in this sample may be carry-over from other donors' samples. The specimen comprised cultured CD8+ T cells from PBMCs, sampled from culture after CMV antigen stimulation. The rearrangement joins TRBV11-3 to TRBJ2-1, with TRBD1 identical over 11 bases. The DNA end is a closer match to TRBJ2-7, so the J assignment may be wrong. The chain's CDR3 is CASSARGQGVYNEQYF. CDR3 DNA sequence: TGTGCCAGCAGCGCAAGGGGACAGGGGGTTTACAATGAGCAGTACTTC.